The rows below give T cell receptor beta chains drawn from one sample of a study of blood T cell repertoires in COVID-19. Data came from immunoSEQ multiplex PCR; TCRdb stores just in-frame clones and leaves some out. This sample has around 250,000 clones, with 88% found just once. Sequenced: PBMCs or T cells enriched from blood (not recorded which). These receptors all come from a woman in her 40s who had been exposed to COVID-19. The CDR3 runs from the conserved cysteine through the conserved F or W. D genes are given only for firm matches. Some rows mark clone size as missing; the rest say once, few, many or name a class of expanded clone.

TRBD1	.	16	TRBV6-2/TRBV6-3	TRBJ1-6	CASSTYKQGASSPLHF
.	.	19	TRBV5-1	TRBJ1-1	CASSFGPPGPGNMNTEAFF
TRBD1	.	15	TRBV20-1	TRBJ2-1	CSASPGQIIKDEQFF
.	.	16	TRBV27	TRBJ2-2	CASGVHGVQDTGELFF
.	.	13	TRBV27	TRBJ1-1	CASRRNRATGAFF
TRBD2	.	14	TRBV11-3	TRBJ2-1	CASSPSGSTDEQFF
.	.	12	TRBV12-3/TRBV12-4	TRBJ1-1	CASSRQNTEAFF
.	many	14	TRBV7-9	TRBJ1-2	CASSSIGAFWGYTF
.	.	13	TRBV6-5	TRBJ1-6	CASTRDPGSPLHF
TRBD1	.	16	TRBV19	TRBJ1-3	CASSIDRDLSGNTIYF